These 17 T cell receptor beta chains were sequenced from one sample in a study of somatic mutations in cytotoxic T cells in rheumatoid arthritis. Some clones are missing from TCRdb's copy, which holds only in-frame ones; the method was immunoSEQ multiplex PCR. Of 9,000 to 13,000 clones listed, approximately 71% are singletons. Sequencing was carried out using CD8+ T cells sorted from blood. Receptors originate from an adult with rheumatoid arthritis.

The chain is built from TRBV27 and TRBJ1-2; D unresolved. CDR3 size: 13 residues. Trimming pared 3 bases from V and 5 bases from J, leaving 10 bases between. In germline, CDR1 is MNHEY, CDR2 SMNVEV (reference sequence). The CDR3 nucleotides are TGTGCCAGCAGTTTTTCGGGGTCTTATGGCTACACCTTC. Its protein is CASSFSGSYGYTF.

The chain combines TRBV7-9 with TRBJ2-3, with 8 nucleotides matching TRBD2. The germline V gene encodes CDR1 SEHNR and CDR2 FQNEAQ (reference sequence). The CDR3 contains 16 residues. With 10 bases clipped from V and 1 base from J, the junction kept 13 bases outside the gene matches. As DNA, the CDR3 is TGTGCCACCAACCCCCACCAACTAGCGGGCACAGATACGCAGTATTTT. Translated, it gives CATNPHQLAGTDTQYF.

This clone was picked up a small number of times. The CDR3 DNA is TGCGCCAGCAGCCTGACAGGCGTCGCTTCACCCCTCCACTTT. It translates to CASSLTGVASPLHF. The chain recombines TRBV4-3 with TRBJ1-6, with D possibly matching TRBD1 (6 bases). Per germline, CDR1 LGHNA and CDR2 YSLEER. V lost 4 bases and J 9 bases, leaving 13 bases between the germline ends. The CDR3 is made up of 14 amino acids.

The V gene is TRBV9, the J gene TRBJ1-5; 8 bases are shared with TRBD1. CDR3 size: 15 residues. Looked up from germline, CDR1 is SGDLS and CDR2 is YYNGEE. Trimming removed 3 bases from V and 2 bases from J; junction bases left unmatched: 4. The CDR3 loop reads CASSEDRGGNQPQHF. DNA for the CDR3: TGTGCCAGCAGCGAAGACAGGGGAGGCAATCAGCCCCAGCATTTT.

The chain couples TRBV9 to TRBJ2-3; 8 bases fit TRBD2. The CDR3 contains 18 residues. Germline assignment: CDR1 SGDLS and CDR2 YYNGEE. Trimming took 3 bases from V and 4 from J; bases not matched to a gene: 16. For the CDR3, the DNA is TGTGCCAGCAGCGCCCGGAGGGAGAGCGGGGGAGCTCCAGATACGCAGTATTTT. As protein: CASSARRESGGAPDTQYF.

The V and J genes are TRBV6-6 and TRBJ1-2; D is perhaps TRBD1 (5 bases). The CDR3 contains 16 residues. Per germline, CDR1 MNHNY and CDR2 SVGAGI (reference sequence). V was trimmed by 0 bases and J by 0 bases, leaving 11 bases between them. The CDR3: CASSYSSGWANYGYTF. Written as DNA, the CDR3 is TGTGCCAGCAGTTACTCGTCAGGGTGGGCTAACTATGGCTACACCTTC.

This clone was seen more than once but under ten times. J is TRBJ1-2 and V is TRBV5-6; D is unclear. The V end lost 0 bases, the J end lost 5 bases, and 5 bases lay between the germline ends. The CDR3 covers 12 residues. CDR1 and CDR2 from the germline V gene are SGHDT and YYEEEE. CDR3 sequence reads: CASSLEGYGYTF. Here the CDR3 DNA reads TGTGCCAGCAGCTTGGAAGGGTATGGCTACACCTTC.

V and J are TRBV12-1 and TRBJ2-7; the table's D call, TRBD2, has no DNA check behind it. TRBV12-1 is noted as a pseudogene. The length of the CDR3 is 19 residues. The CDR3 loop reads CASSFAPYGTSGGAYEQYF. CDR3 nucleotides: TGTGCCAGCAGCTTTGCGCCGTACGGGACTAGCGGGGGGGCTTACGAGCAGTACTTC.

The gene calls are TRBV6-4 and TRBJ2-3; D possibly uses TRBD1 or TRBD2 (5 bases each). There are 15 residues in the CDR3. CDR1 MRHNA and CDR2 SNTAGT come from the germline V gene. V gave up 2 bases and J gave up 2 bases, with 11 bases separating them. The CDR3 DNA reads as TGTGCCAGCAGTGACAAGGGACCAGACACAGATACGCAGTATTTT. This sequence encodes CASSDKGPDTDTQYF.

The genes are TRBV7-9 and TRBJ2-7; 14 positions agree with TRBD2. Germline V gives CDR1 SEHNR, CDR2 FQNEAQ (reference sequence). This CDR3 spans 17 amino acids. J lost 6 bases, V lost 1 base, and 8 bases had no gene match. CDR3 in amino acids: CASSLGGLAGGSAEQYF. The CDR3 nucleotides are TGTGCCAGCAGCTTAGGTGGACTAGCGGGGGGCTCCGCCGAGCAGTACTTC.

This clone was recorded only once. Its ends do not fully match the called genes, so a read error is possible. The CDR3, as DNA: TGTGCCAGCAGCTTACGAGAGGGGCCCTCCTTC. Protein: CASSLREGPSF. The rearrangement uses TRBV7-9 and TRBJ1-2; perhaps TRBD1 as D (5 bases). The CDR3 consists of 11 residues. Germline-derived CDR1 and CDR2 are SEHNR and FQNEAQ (reference sequence).

There are a few counts of this clone. In nucleotides, the CDR3 is TGTGCCTGGACCCTACGGGACAGGGATTACTATGGCTACACCTTC. The encoded protein is CAWTLRDRDYYGYTF. The chain combines TRBV30 with TRBJ1-2, with 9 bases aligning to TRBD1. Per the germline V gene, CDR1 is GTSNPN and CDR2 is SVGIG (reference sequence). This CDR3 contains 15 residues. V gave up 4 bases and J gave up 3 bases; unmatched junction bases: 9.

J is TRBJ1-2 and V is TRBV6-1; no reliable D call. CDR3 length equals 15 residues. Germline V gene lookup returns CDR1 MNHNS and CDR2 SASEGT. Deletions cut 6 bases from V and 2 bases from J, with 16 bases between. The CDR3 region has the DNA TGTGCCAGCAGAGGGAACGGTGGAGGGAACTATGGCTACACCTTC. This sequence encodes CASRGNGGGNYGYTF.

The chain has TRBV6-5 and TRBJ2-7; 7 bases agree with TRBD2. The V gene's germline CDR1 is MNHEY and CDR2 SVGAGI. This CDR3 is 16 amino acids long. Trimming at V came to 4 bases and at J to 0 bases, leaving 9 bases not matched to a gene. CDR3 DNA: TGTGCCAGCAGTTTGGGCGCGGGAGAAAGCTCCTACGAGCAGTACTTC. Translated: CASSLGAGESSYEQYF.

The chain joins TRBV2 to TRBJ1-4; D is unresolved. CDR1 SNHLY and CDR2 FYNNEI come from the germline V gene. This CDR3 region has 14 residues. The germline V and J ends were trimmed by 6 bases and 13 bases, with 21 bases remaining between them. The CDR3 sequence: CASSRTEGMKGLFF. The CDR3 nucleotides are TGTGCCAGCAGCAGGACGGAGGGAATGAAAGGACTGTTTTTT.

This clone has a handful of counts. The chain links TRBV2 to TRBJ2-7; D is unresolved. Trimming stripped 4 bases from V and 3 bases from J, with 10 bases between. The CDR3 length is 13 residues. CDR1 SNHLY and CDR2 FYNNEI come from the germline V gene. The CDR3 reads CASSAPPYYEQYF. Written as DNA, the CDR3 is TGTGCCAGCAGTGCCCCACCTTACTACGAGCAGTACTTC. Based on the CDR3 plus reference TRBV2 and TRBJ2-7, the full variable domain is EPEVTQTPSHQVTQMGQEVILRCVPISNHLYFYWYRQILGQKVEFLVSFYNNEISEKSEIFDDQFSVERPDGSNFTLKIRSTKLEDSAMYFCASSAPPYYEQYFGPGTRLTVT.

This clone was counted a single time. The chain has TRBV19 and TRBJ2-7; maybe TRBD1 (6 bases). Trimming removed 9 bases at V and 0 bases at J, with 15 bases between. The CDR3 has 14 residues. Germline V gene sequence: CDR1 LNHDA, CDR2 SQIVND (reference sequence). Here the CDR3 DNA reads TGTGCCAGCAGGGGCCAGGGAAGCTCCTACGAGCAGTACTTC. Amino acids: CASRGQGSSYEQYF.